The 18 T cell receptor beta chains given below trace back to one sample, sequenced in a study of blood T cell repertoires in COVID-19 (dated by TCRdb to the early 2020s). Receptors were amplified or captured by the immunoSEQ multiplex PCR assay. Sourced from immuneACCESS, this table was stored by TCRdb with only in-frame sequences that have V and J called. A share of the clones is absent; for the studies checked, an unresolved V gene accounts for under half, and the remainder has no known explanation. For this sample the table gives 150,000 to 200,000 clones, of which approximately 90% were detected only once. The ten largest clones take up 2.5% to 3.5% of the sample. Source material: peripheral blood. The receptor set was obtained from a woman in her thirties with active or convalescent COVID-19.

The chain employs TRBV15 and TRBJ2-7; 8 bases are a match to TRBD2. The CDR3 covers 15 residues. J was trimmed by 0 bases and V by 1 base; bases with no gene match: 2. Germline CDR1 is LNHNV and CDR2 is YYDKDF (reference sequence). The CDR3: CATSRASGSSYEQYF. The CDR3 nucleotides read TGTGCCACCAGCAGAGCCAGCGGGAGCTCCTACGAGCAGTACTTC.

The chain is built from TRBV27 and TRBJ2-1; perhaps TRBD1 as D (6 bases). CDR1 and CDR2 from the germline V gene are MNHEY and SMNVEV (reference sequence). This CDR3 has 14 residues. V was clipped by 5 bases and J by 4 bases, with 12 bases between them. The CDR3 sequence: CASSLQDSYNEQFF. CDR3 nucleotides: TGTGCCAGCAGTCTTCAGGACAGTTACAATGAGCAGTTCTTC.

CDR3: CAGTRAGSNTGELFF. The CDR3 DNA reads TGTGCCGGAACCCGTGCGGGTTCGAACACCGGGGAGCTGTTTTTT. The chain couples TRBV28 to TRBJ2-2, with D perhaps TRBD2 (5 bases). Trimming left V 11 bases short and J 0 bases short, with 16 bases between. This CDR3 has 15 amino acids. Per the germline V gene, CDR1 is MDHEN and CDR2 is SYDVKM.

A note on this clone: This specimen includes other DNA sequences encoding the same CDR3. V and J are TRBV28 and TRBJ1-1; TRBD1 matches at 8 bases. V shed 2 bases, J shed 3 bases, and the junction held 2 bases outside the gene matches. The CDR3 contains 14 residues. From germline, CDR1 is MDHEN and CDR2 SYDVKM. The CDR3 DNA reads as TGTGCCAGCAGTTTAGGACAGGGAGACACTGAAGCTTTCTTT. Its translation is CASSLGQGDTEAFF. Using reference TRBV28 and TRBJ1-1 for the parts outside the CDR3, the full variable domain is DVKVTQSSRYLVKRTGEKVFLECVQDMDHENMFWYRQDPGLGLRLIYFSYDVKMKEKGDIPEGYSVSREKKERFSLILESASTNQTSMYLCASSLGQGDTEAFFGQGTRLTVV.

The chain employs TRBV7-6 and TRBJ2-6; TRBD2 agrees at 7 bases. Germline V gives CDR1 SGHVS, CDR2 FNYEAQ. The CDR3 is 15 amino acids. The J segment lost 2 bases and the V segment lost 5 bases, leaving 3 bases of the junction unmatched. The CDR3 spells CASSPGGAGANVLTF. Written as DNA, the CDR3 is TGTGCCAGCAGCCCTGGGGGGGCTGGGGCCAACGTCCTGACTTTC.

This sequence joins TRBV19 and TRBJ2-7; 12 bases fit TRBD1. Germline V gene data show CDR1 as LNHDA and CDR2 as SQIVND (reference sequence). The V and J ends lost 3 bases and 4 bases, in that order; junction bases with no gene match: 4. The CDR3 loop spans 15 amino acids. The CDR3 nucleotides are TGTGCCAGTAGTATTGGGACAGGGGGCAGGTACGAGCAGTACTTC. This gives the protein CASSIGTGGRYEQYF.

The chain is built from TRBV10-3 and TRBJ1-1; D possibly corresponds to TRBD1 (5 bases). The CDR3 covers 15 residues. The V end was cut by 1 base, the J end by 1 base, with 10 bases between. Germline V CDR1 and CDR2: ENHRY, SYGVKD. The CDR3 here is CAISEYTGANTEAFF. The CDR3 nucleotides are TGTGCCATCAGTGAGTATACAGGAGCGAACACTGAAGCTTTCTTT.

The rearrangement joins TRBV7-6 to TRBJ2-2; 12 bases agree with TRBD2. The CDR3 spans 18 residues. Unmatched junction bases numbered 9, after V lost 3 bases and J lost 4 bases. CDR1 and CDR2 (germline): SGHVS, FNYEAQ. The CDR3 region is CASSFRLAGDPGTGELFF. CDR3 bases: TGTGCCAGCAGCTTCAGACTAGCGGGAGACCCGGGCACCGGGGAGCTGTTTTTT.

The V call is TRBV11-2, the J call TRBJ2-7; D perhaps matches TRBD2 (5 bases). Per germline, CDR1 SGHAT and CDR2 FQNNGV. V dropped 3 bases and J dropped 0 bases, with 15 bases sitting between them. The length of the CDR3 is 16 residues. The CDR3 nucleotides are TGTGCCAGCAGCTTTAAGGTAGACTACAGCTCCTACGAGCAGTACTTC. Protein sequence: CASSFKVDYSSYEQYF.

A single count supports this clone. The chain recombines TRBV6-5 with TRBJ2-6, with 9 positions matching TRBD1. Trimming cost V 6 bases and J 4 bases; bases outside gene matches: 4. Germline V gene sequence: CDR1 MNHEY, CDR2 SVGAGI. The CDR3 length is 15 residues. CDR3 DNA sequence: TGTGCCAGCAGCCGGACAGGGGTCGGGGCCAACGTCCTGACTTTC. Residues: CASSRTGVGANVLTF.

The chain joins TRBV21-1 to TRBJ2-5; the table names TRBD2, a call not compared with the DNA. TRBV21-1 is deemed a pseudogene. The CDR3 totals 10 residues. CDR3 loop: CASPPETQYF. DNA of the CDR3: TGTGCCAGCCCCCCGGAGACCCAGTACTTC.

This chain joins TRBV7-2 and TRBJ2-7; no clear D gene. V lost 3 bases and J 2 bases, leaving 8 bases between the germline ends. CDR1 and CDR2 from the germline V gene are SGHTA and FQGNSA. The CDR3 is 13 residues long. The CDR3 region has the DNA TGTGCCAGCAGCTTCACGCAGGCCTACGAGCAGTACTTC. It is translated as CASSFTQAYEQYF.

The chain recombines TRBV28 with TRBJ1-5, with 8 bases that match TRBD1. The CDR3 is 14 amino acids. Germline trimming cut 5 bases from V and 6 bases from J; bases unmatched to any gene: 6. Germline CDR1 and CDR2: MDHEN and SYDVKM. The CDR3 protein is CASSADRGGQPQHF. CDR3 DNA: TGTGCCAGCAGTGCCGACAGGGGAGGTCAGCCCCAGCATTTT.

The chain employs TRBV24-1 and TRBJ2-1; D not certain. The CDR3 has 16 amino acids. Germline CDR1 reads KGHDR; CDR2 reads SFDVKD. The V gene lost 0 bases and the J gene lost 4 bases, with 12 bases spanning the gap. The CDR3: CATSDLERAAYNEQFF. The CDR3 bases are TGTGCCACCAGTGATTTGGAGCGAGCCGCATACAATGAGCAGTTCTTC.

The CDR3: CASRMMGQRSLGSSYEQYF. The CDR3 nucleotides are TGTGCCAGCAGGATGATGGGACAGAGATCCTTGGGAAGCTCCTACGAGCAGTACTTC. The chain couples TRBV6-4 to TRBJ2-7; 7 positions match TRBD1. The CDR3 contains 19 residues. The J segment lost 0 bases and the V segment lost 6 bases, leaving 20 bases of the junction unmatched. Germline CDR1 is MRHNA and CDR2 is SNTAGT.

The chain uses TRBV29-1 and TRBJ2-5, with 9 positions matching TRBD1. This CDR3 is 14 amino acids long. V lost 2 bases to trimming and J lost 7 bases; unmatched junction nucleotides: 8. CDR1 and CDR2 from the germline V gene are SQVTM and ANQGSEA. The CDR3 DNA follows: TGCAGCGTTGAACCGGGACAGGGAGTAGGGACCCAGTACTTC. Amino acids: CSVEPGQGVGTQYF.

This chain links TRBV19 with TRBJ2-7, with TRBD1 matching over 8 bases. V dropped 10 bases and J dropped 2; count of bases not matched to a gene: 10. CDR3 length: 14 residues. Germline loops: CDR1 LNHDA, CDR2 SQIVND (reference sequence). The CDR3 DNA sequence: TGTGCCACCTCCTTACAGGGGGTTCCCTACGAGCAGTACTTC. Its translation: CATSLQGVPYEQYF.

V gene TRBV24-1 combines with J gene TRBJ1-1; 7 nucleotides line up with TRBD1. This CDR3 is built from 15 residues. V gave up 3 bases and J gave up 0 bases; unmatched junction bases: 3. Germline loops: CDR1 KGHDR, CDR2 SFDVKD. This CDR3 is CATSDGGQLNTEAFF. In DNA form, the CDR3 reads TGTGCCACCAGTGATGGGGGACAGCTGAACACTGAAGCTTTCTTT.